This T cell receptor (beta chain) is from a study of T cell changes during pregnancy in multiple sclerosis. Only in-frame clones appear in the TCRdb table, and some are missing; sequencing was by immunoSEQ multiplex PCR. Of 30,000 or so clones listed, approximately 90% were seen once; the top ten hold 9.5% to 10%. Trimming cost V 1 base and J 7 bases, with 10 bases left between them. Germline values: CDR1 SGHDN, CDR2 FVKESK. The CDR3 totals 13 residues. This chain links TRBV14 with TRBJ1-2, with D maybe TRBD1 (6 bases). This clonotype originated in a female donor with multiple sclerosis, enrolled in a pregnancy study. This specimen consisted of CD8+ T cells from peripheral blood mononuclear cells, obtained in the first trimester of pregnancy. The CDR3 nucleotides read TGTGCCAGCAGCCAAGCACAGGGTTCTGGCTACACCTTC. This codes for CASSQAQGSGYTF.